These 3 T cell receptor beta chains came from one sample sequenced in a study of PD-1 blockade in classical Hodgkin lymphoma. Data came from immunoSEQ multiplex PCR; TCRdb stores just in-frame clones and leaves some out. Altogether 4,500 to 5,500 clones are present, over 70% being singletons, with the ten largest covering less than 25%. Patients all relapsed after autologous stem cell transplantation, and there was variation in brentuximab vedotin exposure. Magnetic depletion of non-target cells from thawed PBMCs yielded purified CD8+ T cells. The sequencing here drew on CD8+ T cells from blood, taken at baseline. These receptors originate from a human donor with classical Hodgkin lymphoma.

This chain connects TRBV2 to TRBJ1-1; tentatively, D is TRBD1 (5 bases). Trimming removed 4 bases at V and 0 bases at J, with 18 bases between. The CDR3 is 17 residues long. Germline assignment: CDR1 SNHLY and CDR2 FYNNEI. The CDR3 DNA follows: TGTGCCAGCAGTGTCCCGGGAGCGGGGCCCATGAACACTGAAGCTTTCTTT. The encoded protein is CASSVPGAGPMNTEAFF. The whole variable domain, filled in from reference TRBV2 and TRBJ1-1, reads EPEVTQTPSHQVTQMGQEVILRCVPISNHLYFYWYRQILGQKVEFLVSFYNNEISEKSEIFDDQFSVERPDGSNFTLKIRSTKLEDSAMYFCASSVPGAGPMNTEAFFGQGTRLTVV.

This clone showed up just once. The chain joins TRBV13 to TRBJ1-1; tentative D call: TRBD1 (5 bases). CDR3 length: 14 amino acids. Looked up from germline, CDR1 is PRHDT and CDR2 is FYEKMQ (reference sequence). Trimming took off 3 bases at V and 1 base at J, with 9 bases between the two ends. CDR3 residues: CASSFDRKNTEAFF. The CDR3 nucleotides are TGTGCCAGCAGCTTCGACAGAAAGAACACTGAAGCTTTCTTT.

This clone was counted only a few times. The V and J genes are TRBV5-1 and TRBJ1-2; 7 bases are a match to TRBD1. Germline CDR1 reads SGHRS; CDR2 reads YFSETQ. J lost 0 bases, V lost 3 bases, and 2 bases had no gene match. This CDR3 comprises 14 residues. The CDR3 here is CASSWGQPNYGYTF. The CDR3 nucleotides read TGCGCCAGCAGCTGGGGACAGCCTAACTATGGCTACACCTTC.